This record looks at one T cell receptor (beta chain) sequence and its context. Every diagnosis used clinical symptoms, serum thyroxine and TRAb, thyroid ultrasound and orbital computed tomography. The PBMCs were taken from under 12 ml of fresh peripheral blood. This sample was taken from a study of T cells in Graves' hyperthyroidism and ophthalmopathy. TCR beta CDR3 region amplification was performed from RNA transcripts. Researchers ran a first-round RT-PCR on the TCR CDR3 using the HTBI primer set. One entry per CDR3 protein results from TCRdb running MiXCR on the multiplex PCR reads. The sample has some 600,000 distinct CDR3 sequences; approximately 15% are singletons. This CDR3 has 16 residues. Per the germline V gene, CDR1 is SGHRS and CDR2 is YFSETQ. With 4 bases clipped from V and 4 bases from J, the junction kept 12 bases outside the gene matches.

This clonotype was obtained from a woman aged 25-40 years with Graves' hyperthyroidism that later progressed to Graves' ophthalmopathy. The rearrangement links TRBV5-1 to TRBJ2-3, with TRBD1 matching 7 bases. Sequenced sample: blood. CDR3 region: CASSMIDRALADTQYF. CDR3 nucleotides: TGCGCCAGCAGCATGATTGACAGGGCGCTCGCAGATACGCAGTATTTT.